This T cell receptor beta chain emerged from a study of blood T cell repertoires in COVID-19. Study in general: The study drew acute and convalescent COVID-19 samples from the United States, Italy and Spain.

Germline-derived CDR1 and CDR2 are SGHTA and FQGTGA. The CDR3 length is 17 residues. V shed 4 bases and J 1 base; nucleotides not matched to a gene: 11. In the original workflow: Researchers report that nucleated cell counts were estimated from reference gene primer amplification. Assay used: immunoSEQ multiplex PCR; TCRdb lists only in-frame clones, some missing. The DNA was the basis for D and trimming; V, J and clone size are from that table. The data hold more than 350,000 clones, with approximately 91% observed a single time. Each exposed participant met a COVID-19 case in the 2 weeks preceding study entry.

The sample was PBMCs or T cells enriched from blood (not recorded which). The V gene is TRBV7-3, the J gene TRBJ1-1, with 8 bases aligning to TRBD1. This receptor was obtained from a woman in her late teens or twenties who had been exposed to COVID-19. The CDR3 here is CASSSLFGQGPNTEAFF. For the CDR3, the DNA is TGTGCCAGCAGCTCCCTTTTCGGACAGGGACCGAACACTGAAGCTTTCTTT.